The 9 T cell receptor beta chains in this list originate from one sample, sequenced in a study of shared clonotypes between healthy human individuals. Here immunoSEQ multiplex PCR was the method, and the copy in TCRdb shows in-frame clones only, minus some. There are over a million clones in the sample; around 97% occur only once, and approximately 1.1% lies in the top ten. The sample comprised naive CD4+ T cells sorted from blood. The subset: CD45RA+ positively selected. The receptors were gathered from a young man in good health.

The chain uses TRBV19 and TRBJ1-2; D might be TRBD1 (6 bases). The CDR3 contains 13 residues. The germline V gene encodes CDR1 LNHDA and CDR2 SQIVND (reference sequence). V lost 6 bases, J lost 5 bases, and 13 bases lay in between. The CDR3 loop reads CASRRPGEYGYTF. DNA of the CDR3: TGTGCCAGTAGACGCCCAGGGGAATATGGCTACACCTTC. The full variable domain, with the rest looked up from reference TRBV19 and TRBJ1-2, is DGGITQSPKYLFRKEGQNVTLSCEQNLNHDAMYWYRQDPGQGLRLIYYSQIVNDFQKGDIAEGYSVSREKKESFPLTVTSAQKNPTAFYLCASRRPGEYGYTFGSGTRLTVV.

The chain uses TRBV5-1 and TRBJ2-5; 7 nucleotides agree with TRBD2. This CDR3 is built from 15 residues. Germline V lookup: CDR1 SGHRS, CDR2 YFSETQ. The trim removed 4 bases at V and 0 bases at J, leaving 6 bases unmatched. CDR3 DNA: TGCGCCAGCAGCAACTGGCTAGCGGACCAAGAGACCCAGTACTTC. Protein: CASSNWLADQETQYF.

This chain joins TRBV5-1 and TRBJ2-1, with D perhaps TRBD1 or TRBD2 (8 bases each). Germline V gene sequence: CDR1 SGHRS, CDR2 YFSETQ. The V end lost 3 bases, the J end lost 4 bases, and 23 bases lay between the germline ends. The CDR3 covers 18 residues. CDR3 sequence: CASSSSGGNRGFYNEQFF. The CDR3 DNA reads as TGCGCCAGCAGCTCATCGGGAGGGAACAGGGGGTTTTACAATGAGCAGTTCTTC.

Concerning this clone: Other DNA sequences in the sample encode the same CDR3. V is TRBV5-4 and J is TRBJ2-7; the match to TRBD2 covers 9 bases. The CDR3 extends over 14 amino acids. Looked up from germline, CDR1 is SGHNT and CDR2 is YYREEE (reference sequence). The trim removed 2 bases at V and 1 base at J, leaving 1 base unmatched. The CDR3 DNA reads TGTGCCAGCAGCTTTAGCGGGAGTTCCTACGAGCAGTACTTC. Protein: CASSFSGSSYEQYF.

The chain links TRBV5-1 to TRBJ2-1; TRBD1 matches 10 bases. The CDR3 has 16 amino acids. CDR1 and CDR2 from the germline V gene are SGHRS and YFSETQ. The ends lost 4 bases at V and 2 bases at J; junction bases unmatched: 6. Here the CDR3 DNA reads TGCGCCAGCAGCCAGCTAGGACAGGGGGCCTACAATGAGCAGTTCTTC. Its translation: CASSQLGQGAYNEQFF.

A word on this clone: Mismatch with germline at one junction end may stem from a read error. The CDR3 nucleotides read TGTGCTAGCAGCCCAATCGGACAGACCGAAGAGACCCAGTACTTC. The encoded protein is CASSPIGQTEETQYF. The V gene is TRBV7-7, the J gene TRBJ2-5; weak D call: TRBD1 (6 bases). The CDR3 sequence is 15 residues long. Germline CDR1 is SSHAT and CDR2 is FNYEAQ (reference sequence).

This chain connects TRBV6-6 to TRBJ2-7, with 7 bases matching TRBD1. J gave up 3 bases and V 6 bases, and 5 bases lay outside the gene matches. Germline V CDR1 and CDR2: MNHNY, SVGAGI (reference sequence). The CDR3 loop spans 13 amino acids. As DNA, the CDR3 is TGTGCCAGCAGCTGGACAGGAAACTACGAGCAGTACTTC. Amino acid sequence: CASSWTGNYEQYF.

The J gene is TRBJ2-5, the V gene TRBV5-1; D unresolved. The CDR3 has 13 amino acids. CDR1 and CDR2 (germline): SGHRS, YFSETQ. With 5 bases removed from V and 0 bases from J, the gap between germline ends came to 8 bases. The DNA for the CDR3 is TGCGCCAGCAGTCGGCAGTACCAAGAGACCCAGTACTTC. Translated: CASSRQYQETQYF.

The chain links TRBV11-2 to TRBJ2-3; TRBD2 matches 7 bases. This CDR3 is built from 17 residues. Germline values: CDR1 SGHAT, CDR2 FQNNGV. The J segment lost 1 base and the V segment lost 3 bases, leaving 10 bases of the junction unmatched. CDR3 sequence: CASSLGWRLARTDTQYF. The CDR3 bases are TGTGCCAGCAGCTTGGGTTGGCGACTAGCCCGCACAGATACGCAGTATTTT. Full variable domain (rest looked up from reference TRBV11-2 and TRBJ2-3): EAGVAQSPRYKIIEKRQSVAFWCNPISGHATLYWYQQILGQGPKLLIQFQNNGVVDDSQLPKDRFSAERLKGVDSTLKIQPAKLEDSAVYLCASSLGWRLARTDTQYFGPGTRLTVL.